This TCR beta chain was documented in a study of cytomegalovirus exposure and HLA in healthy donors (dated by TCRdb to the late 2010s). Broadly, across the study: An earlier analysis of under 600 of the donors reported 250 to 350 Gb of sequence data and about 100 million unique TCR beta sequences from approximately 180 million T cells. An early release covering approximately 600 HLA-typed donors comprised roughly 300 gigabases of sequencing data and approximately 80 million unique TCR sequences. Among the roughly 400 genotyped donors, approximately 81% belonged to the genetic ancestry cluster associated with self-reported Caucasian donors. The study was designed to test whether signatures of past pathogen exposure could be identified by cataloging public T cell receptors. Using immunosequencing, the study profiled T cell repertoires from about 620 subjects and related those repertoires to cytomegalovirus serostatus. Besides the first cohort of roughly 660 subjects, a separate validation cohort made up of 120 or so different subjects was used. To predict cytomegalovirus infection status, the study combined high-throughput TCR immunosequencing, statistical association of individual TCRs with disease status, and machine learning. A later analysis re-examined previously published TCR beta repertoires from 610 or so donors and added high-resolution HLA genotyping to investigate patterns of TCR occurrence. In the later analysis, no new phenotypic data were used to find candidate immune exposures; instead, reliance was placed on TCR beta sequences and their occurrence across donors. In an earlier analysis of 500 to 650 of the donors, high-throughput TCR beta sequencing was used to judge whether each TCR beta V gene segment behaved as functional or pseudogenic. Donor age, sex, ethnicity and CMV serostatus were compiled alongside the repertoire data. Genome-wide SNP genotypes for about 55% of the roughly 670 donors were used in a later genetic analysis, which treated that subset as a discovery cohort. Every discovery cohort repertoire had been produced on one sequencing platform. Both class I and class II loci were covered by HLA typing, at four-digit resolution. Typing coverage varied by locus: about 629-640 donors for A, B, C, DRB1 and DQB1; roughly 560 for DQA1; about 600 for DPA1; roughly 450 for DPB1. Five DR-DQ haplotypes were handled as single units for association and clustering, since linkage in the cohort was strong. Across 398 genotyped donors of the cohort, an average of approximately 220,000 unique TCR beta nucleotide sequences per donor were sequenced, and approximately 19% of those sequences were non-productive. Beyond this particular receptor, the publication reports: A further reported finding was that TCR beta sequences accurately predicted the HLA-A and HLA-B alleles for most subjects in the first cohort. For the cohort, immune exposure information was limited to CMV serostatus. At a false discovery rate of 0.05, a later analysis linked fewer than 20,000 TCR beta sequences to specific HLA alleles. Compared with equally common non-associated chains, HLA-associated TCR beta chains in a later analysis were more clonally expanded and had lower generation probabilities. The earlier analysis of fewer than 750 of the donors excluded approximately 17 rarely observed V segments, including chromosome 9 orphons, because counts were too low. The study listed 170 or so TCR beta chains as associated with cytomegalovirus. The sequencing pipeline was judged likely to have produced a cluster of highly shared sequence variants as a technical artifact. The classifier was reported to diagnose cytomegalovirus status with high specificity and sensitivity in both the original cohort and the validation cohort. According to a later genetic analysis, donors in an Asian-associated ancestry cluster had fewer N-insertions in productive TCRs than the approximately 670-donor mean. Presence/absence analyses assumed roughly uniform sequencing depth across donors, an assumption that may not hold. An association between a missense DCLRE1C variant and V-gene and J-gene trimming of TCR beta chains was found in a later genetic analysis and replicated in an independent cohort. Assigning TCR associations to individual alleles was difficult when HLA alleles, especially DR and DQ, strongly co-occurred. Most TCR sequences were seen in very few donors, while some public TCRs were found in many individuals. In this cohort, only TCR beta chains were sequenced, and detectable features were limited by the absence of alpha or paired-chain data. In an earlier analysis of some 540 of the donors, most TCR beta V segments appeared in productive rearrangements about 87% or about 30% of the time, broadly matching IMGT annotations. In a later analysis, TCR association rates were found to vary across HLA loci, with the most associated TCRs seen for DRB1 alleles and the fewest for HLA-C alleles. Most CMV-associated TCR beta chains appeared to be HLA-restricted in a later analysis, and the HLA associations seemed to be driven largely by CMV exposure. Three of the identified cytomegalovirus-associated TCR beta chains were confirmed in vitro to be specific for cytomegalovirus antigens. Because HLA typing was unavailable for some donors at each locus, only the typed subset was used in association tests. Correlated functional status among segregating V segments might reflect linkage disequilibrium, but an unknown experimental factor could not be ruled out. Several of the top co-occurrence clusters appeared to be linked to parvovirus B19, influenza, CMV and Epstein-Barr virus, according to a later analysis. It was suggested by the authors that the approach could potentially be generalized to other disease states and immunological phenotypes.

The library was built by means of the immunoSEQ multiplex PCR assay. For the multiplex PCR, a mixture combining 60 forward primers for TCR Vbeta segments and 13 reverse primers for TCR Jbeta segments was used. A multiplex PCR assay on genomic DNA amplified the CDR3 region of rearranged TCR beta genes. The Illumina HiSeq System was used to sequence the amplified TCR beta libraries as 87-base-pair reads. Per the source publication's procedure: A later analysis counted approximately 74 million unique TCR beta chains across the 666 repertoires, and roughly 9.9 million of these chains were shared by at least two donors. Raw reads were error-corrected and collapsed into unique sequences by a nearest-neighbor algorithm in which closely related sequences were merged to remove PCR and sequencing errors. V, D and J gene segments were assigned by aligning CDR3 sequences to IMGT reference sequences. Each retained sequence needed at least a six-nucleotide match to both a V gene segment and a J gene segment. Rearrangements were called productive when the CDR3 lacked stop codons and stayed in frame with V and J; all others were non-productive. CDR3 was defined by IMGT convention, running from the second conserved V-encoded cysteine to the conserved J-encoded phenylalanine. In an earlier analysis of more than 550 of the donors, sequences lacking an unambiguous match to a single V gene segment were excluded. In an earlier analysis of some 590 of the donors, a V segment was called functional when productive rearrangements were above 56.7%, and segregating when the standard deviation between donors exceeded 5%. To diagnose cytomegalovirus status from the catalog of TCR beta chain sequences, a statistical classification framework was built. A later analysis assigned V and J genes by comparing TCR nucleotide sequences with IMGT/GENE-DB human TR gene sequences. A later analysis assigned CDR3 sequences and most-parsimonious VDJ recombination scenarios with the TCRdist pipeline. A later analysis defined each TCR beta chain by its CDR3 amino acid sequence plus V-gene family, and excluded reads lacking a unique V-gene family. A later analysis removed 592 highly shared, low-generation-probability nucleotide sequences to deal with suspected cross-contamination and a sequencing artifact. For each public chain, a later analysis derived a clonal expansion index from normalized ranks of inferred template counts within each repertoire. In a later analysis, generation probabilities were computed with a VDJ recombination model fitted to out-of-frame rearrangements, and the resulting probabilities were checked against IGoR. Hypergeometric tests were used in a later analysis to score TCR-TCR, TCR-HLA and TCR-CMV co-occurrence, with a repertoire-size bias correction applied to the TCR pairs. False discovery rates were estimated in a later analysis by permuting HLA or CMV assignments 20 times. In a later analysis, co-occurring TCRs were grouped with DBSCAN, and TCRdist sequence similarity was added when clustering was performed within HLA-allele-positive subsets. Repertoires with fewer than 30,000 or more than 120,000 public chains were left out of co-occurrence clustering, as were several repertoires with anomalous nucleotide sharing. The table comes from immuneACCESS by way of TCRdb, which keeps in-frame sequences with V and J called. Part of the clones is missing from these tables; in studies checked, under half for an unresolved V gene and the rest for unknown reasons. The DNA gave D and trimming, while V, J and clone size come from that table. This sample lists some 120,000 clones; about 80% were detected once. The ten largest account for around 3% of the sample.

In total, 630 or so healthy bone marrow donors made up the cohort. Cohort members were all nominally healthy when sampled, although unrecorded immune exposures were likely present. The donor was CMV seronegative and belonged to the group of 352 seronegative cohort members. Each donor provided a peripheral blood sample, and peripheral blood mononuclear cells were used for TCR beta sequencing. Genomic DNA was extracted from the blood cell samples with the Qiagen DNeasy Blood Extraction Kit. Worth noting for this clone: Its antigen remains undetermined. No base quality values were provided; no much bigger clone lies one nucleotide off.

Specimen: PBMCs. The clonotype comes from a male donor in good health and CMV-seronegative.

The encoded CDR3 is CASSYSNSGTEAFF. DNA sequence: TGTGCCAGCAGTTACTCGAATTCCGGCACTGAAGCTTTCTTT. The sequence joins TRBV6-5 to TRBJ1-1, with the D segment identity uncertain. There are 14 amino acids in the CDR3, from cysteine to phenylalanine inclusive. The only DNA kept is the CDR3, 42 bases in frame from the first base. V sheds 0 bases and J sheds 4 bases, leaving 9 bases between their ends. The germline V gene gives CDR1 as MNHEY and CDR2 as SVGAGI.